The following is a T cell receptor (beta chain) sequence with its context. Its antigen specificity is not known. Base quality data are lacking; no much larger clone is found one base away. The sample originates from a study of blood T cell repertoires in COVID-19 (dated by TCRdb to the early 2020s). Regarding the research as a whole: Samples covering the acute and convalescent phases of COVID-19 were provided by collaborators in the United States, Italy and Spain. A freely available public database, intended as a resource for researchers studying the immune response to SARS-CoV-2, is where the repertoires were released. Where available, HLA class I and class II types were taken from metadata supplied by the sample provider and were not determined by assay-based typing. The samples were drawn from the first 160 participants of the ongoing ImmuneRACE study and from under 1,500 subjects provided by 6 global collaborators. Sample metadata almost always included a de-identified subject ID, COVID-19 status, age in years and sex. The prospective study material was composed of cDNA or gDNA derived from T cells, B-cell-depleted T cells, or PBMCs. The dataset comprised deeply sampled blood TCRbeta repertoires from subjects exposed to, actively infected with, or recovered from COVID-19.

V is shortened by 2 bases, J by 13 bases, and the region joining them spans 12 bases. Looking up the germline V gene yields CDR1 MNHEY and CDR2 SVGEGT. The CDR3, cysteine through phenylalanine, is 12 amino acids long. Only CDR3 DNA remains: 36 bases, in frame from the first base. TCRbeta CDR3 regions were amplified from genomic DNA using the immunoSEQ Assay, a bias-controlled multiplex PCR. The original pipeline was this. The number of nucleated cells in each sample was estimated from the amplification of reference gene primers within the assay. Sequence reads were collapsed and filtered to measure the absolute abundance of every unique TCRbeta CDR3 rearrangement. For each sample, productive Simpson clonality was calculated by taking the square root of Simpson's diversity index across productive rearrangements. What TCRdb holds here is the immuneACCESS table cut down to in-frame rearrangements. Part of the clones is not present; checked against another copy, under half of the missing clones reflect an unresolved V gene, and the others are unexplained. V, J and clone size derive from that table, while D and trimming were established from the DNA sequence. The sample table records more than 200,000 clones; roughly 85% of these occur just once. The ten largest clonotypes hold roughly 3% of the sample.

The collaborating institutions used their own protocols to collect whole blood in K2EDTA tubes. Collaborator samples were shipped for TCRbeta analysis as frozen whole blood, isolated PBMCs, or DNA extracted from either sample type. The paper as a whole reports these results and caveats: The amount of clinical and demographic metadata varied by source and participant and was provided uncurated.

This clonotype was sampled from a man in his late teens or twenties with active or convalescent COVID-19. Input material: peripheral blood. The chain joins TRBV6-2 or TRBV6-3 to TRBJ2-1, with a tentative D gene TRBD2 over 7 matching bases. The CDR3: CASSYGGGRQFF. The DNA sequence reads TGTGCCAGCAGTTACGGGGGGGGCCGTCAGTTCTTC.